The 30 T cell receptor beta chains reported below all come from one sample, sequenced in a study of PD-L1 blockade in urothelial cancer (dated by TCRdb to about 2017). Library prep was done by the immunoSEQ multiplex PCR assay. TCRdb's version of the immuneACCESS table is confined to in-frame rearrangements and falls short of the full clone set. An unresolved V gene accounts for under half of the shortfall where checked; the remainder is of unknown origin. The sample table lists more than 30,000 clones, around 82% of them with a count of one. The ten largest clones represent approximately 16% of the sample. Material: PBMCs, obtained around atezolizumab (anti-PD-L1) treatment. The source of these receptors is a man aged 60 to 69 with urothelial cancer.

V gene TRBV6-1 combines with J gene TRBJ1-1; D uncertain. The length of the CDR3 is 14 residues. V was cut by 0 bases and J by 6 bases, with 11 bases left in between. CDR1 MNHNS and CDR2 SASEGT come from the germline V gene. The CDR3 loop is CASSEASGLAEAFF. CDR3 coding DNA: TGTGCCAGCAGTGAAGCGTCCGGGTTGGCTGAAGCTTTCTTT.

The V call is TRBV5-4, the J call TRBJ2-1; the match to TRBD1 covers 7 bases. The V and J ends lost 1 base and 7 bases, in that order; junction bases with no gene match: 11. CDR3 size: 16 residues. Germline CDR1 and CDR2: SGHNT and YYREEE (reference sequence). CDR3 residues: CASSLSMTGSSNEQFF. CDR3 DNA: TGTGCCAGCAGCTTGTCAATGACAGGGAGTTCGAATGAGCAGTTCTTC.

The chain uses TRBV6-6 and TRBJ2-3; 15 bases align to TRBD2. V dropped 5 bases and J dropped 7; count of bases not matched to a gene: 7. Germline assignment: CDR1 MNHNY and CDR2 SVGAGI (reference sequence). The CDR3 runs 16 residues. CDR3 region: CASSQQGLAGGYTQYF. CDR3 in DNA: TGTGCCAGCAGTCAACAAGGACTAGCGGGGGGGTATACGCAGTATTTT.

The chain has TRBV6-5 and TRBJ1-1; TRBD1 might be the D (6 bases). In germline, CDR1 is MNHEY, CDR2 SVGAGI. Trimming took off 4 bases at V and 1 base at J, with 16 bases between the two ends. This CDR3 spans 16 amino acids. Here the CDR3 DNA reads TGTGCCAGCAGTTTGACGTCACAGGGACCGAACACTGAAGCTTTCTTT. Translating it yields CASSLTSQGPNTEAFF.

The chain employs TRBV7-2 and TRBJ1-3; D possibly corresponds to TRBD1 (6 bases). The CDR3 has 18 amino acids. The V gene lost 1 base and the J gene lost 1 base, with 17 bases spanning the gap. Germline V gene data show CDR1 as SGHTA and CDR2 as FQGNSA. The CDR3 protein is CASSLEDSLRSSGNTIYF. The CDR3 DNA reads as TGTGCCAGCAGCTTAGAGGACAGCCTCCGAAGTTCTGGAAACACCATATATTTT.

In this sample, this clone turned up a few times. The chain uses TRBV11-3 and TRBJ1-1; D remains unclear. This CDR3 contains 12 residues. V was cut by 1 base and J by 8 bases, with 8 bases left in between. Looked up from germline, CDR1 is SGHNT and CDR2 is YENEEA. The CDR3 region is CASSLGLGEAFF. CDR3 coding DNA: TGTGCCAGCAGCTTAGGACTCGGCGAAGCTTTCTTT.

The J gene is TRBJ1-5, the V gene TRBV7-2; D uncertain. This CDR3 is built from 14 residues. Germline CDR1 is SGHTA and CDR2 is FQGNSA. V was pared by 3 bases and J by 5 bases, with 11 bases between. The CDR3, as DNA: TGTGCCAGCAGCTTGAGGGTTATGGATCAGCCCCAGCATTTT. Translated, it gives CASSLRVMDQPQHF. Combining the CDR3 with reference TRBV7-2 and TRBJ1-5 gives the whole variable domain GAGVSQSPSNKVTEKGKDVELRCDPISGHTALYWYRQSLGQGLEFLIYFQGNSAPDKSGLPSDRFSAERTGGSVSTLTIQRTQQEDSAVYLCASSLRVMDQPQHFGDGTRLSIL.

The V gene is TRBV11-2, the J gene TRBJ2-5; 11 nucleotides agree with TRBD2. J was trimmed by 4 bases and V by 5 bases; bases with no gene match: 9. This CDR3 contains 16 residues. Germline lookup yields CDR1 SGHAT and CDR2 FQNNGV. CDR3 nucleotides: TGTGCCAGCAGCCCGACACTAGCGGGGGCGGGAGAGACCCAGTACTTC. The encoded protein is CASSPTLAGAGETQYF.

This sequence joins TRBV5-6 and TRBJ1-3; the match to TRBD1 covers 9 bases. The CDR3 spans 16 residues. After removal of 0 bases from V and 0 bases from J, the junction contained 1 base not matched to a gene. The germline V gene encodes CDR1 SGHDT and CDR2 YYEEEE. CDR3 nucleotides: TGTGCCAGCAGCTTGGAGGGACAGGGCTCTGGAAACACCATATATTTT. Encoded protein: CASSLEGQGSGNTIYF. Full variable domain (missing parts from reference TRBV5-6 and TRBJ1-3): DAGVTQSPTHLIKTRGQQVTLRCSPKSGHDTVSWYQQALGQGPQFIFQYYEEEERQRGNFPDRFSGHQFPNYSSELNVNALLLGDSALYLCASSLEGQGSGNTIYFGEGSWLTVV.

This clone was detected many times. The CDR3 nucleotides are TGTGCCAGTAGTTGGAGCTTGGGAGAAGAGACCCAGTACTTC. Its protein product is CASSWSLGEETQYF. The genes are TRBV19 and TRBJ2-5; D perhaps matches TRBD2 (5 bases). Trimming left V 5 bases short and J 3 bases short, with 13 bases between. The CDR3 spans 14 residues. The germline CDR1 and CDR2 sequences are LNHDA and SQIVND (reference sequence).

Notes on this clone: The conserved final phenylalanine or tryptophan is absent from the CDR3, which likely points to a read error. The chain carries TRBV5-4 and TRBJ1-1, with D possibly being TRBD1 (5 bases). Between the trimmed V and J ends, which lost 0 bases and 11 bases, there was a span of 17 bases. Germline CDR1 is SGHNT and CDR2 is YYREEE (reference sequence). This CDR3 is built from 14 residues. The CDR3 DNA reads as TGTGCCAGCAGCTTGGGACAGACCTATGCAGTGGCTTTCCTT. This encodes CASSLGQTYAVAFL.

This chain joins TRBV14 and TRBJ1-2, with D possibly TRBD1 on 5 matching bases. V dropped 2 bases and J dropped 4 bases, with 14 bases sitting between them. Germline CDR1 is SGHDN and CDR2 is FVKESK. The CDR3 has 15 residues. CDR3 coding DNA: TGTGCCAGCAGCCAACTTGCCGGGCAGGGCTATGGCTACACCTTC. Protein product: CASSQLAGQGYGYTF.

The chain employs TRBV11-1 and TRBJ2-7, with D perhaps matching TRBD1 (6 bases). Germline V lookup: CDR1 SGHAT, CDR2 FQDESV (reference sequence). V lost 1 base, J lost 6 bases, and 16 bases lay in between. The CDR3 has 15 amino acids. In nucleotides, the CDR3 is TGTGCCAGCAGCTTAGTTTCAGGACGAGGGGGCGAGCAGTACTTC. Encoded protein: CASSLVSGRGGEQYF. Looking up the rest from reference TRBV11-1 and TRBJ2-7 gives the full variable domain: EAEVAQSPRYKITEKSQAVAFWCDPISGHATLYWYRQILGQGPELLVQFQDESVVDDSQLPKDRFSAERLKGVDSTLKIQPAELGDSAMYLCASSLVSGRGGEQYFGPGTRLTVT.

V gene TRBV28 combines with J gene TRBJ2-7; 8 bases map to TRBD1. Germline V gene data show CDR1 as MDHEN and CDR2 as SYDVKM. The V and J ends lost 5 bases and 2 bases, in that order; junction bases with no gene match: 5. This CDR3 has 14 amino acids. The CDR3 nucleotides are TGTGCCAGCAGTACCCTGACAGGGGCCTACGAGCAGTACTTC. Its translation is CASSTLTGAYEQYF.

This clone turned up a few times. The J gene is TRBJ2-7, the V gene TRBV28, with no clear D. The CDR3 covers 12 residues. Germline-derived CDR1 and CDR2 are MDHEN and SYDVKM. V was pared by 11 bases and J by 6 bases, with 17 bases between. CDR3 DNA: TGTGCCTCCGAAGAGGTCGGCGCCGAGCAGTACTTC. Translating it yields CASEEVGAEQYF.

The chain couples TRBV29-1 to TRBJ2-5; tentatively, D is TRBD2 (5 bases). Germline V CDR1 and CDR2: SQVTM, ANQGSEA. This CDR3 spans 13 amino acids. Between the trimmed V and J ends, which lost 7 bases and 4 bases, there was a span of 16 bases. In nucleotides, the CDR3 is TGCAGCGGGGCTCGGGGAGTCGGAGAGACCCAGTACTTC. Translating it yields CSGARGVGETQYF.

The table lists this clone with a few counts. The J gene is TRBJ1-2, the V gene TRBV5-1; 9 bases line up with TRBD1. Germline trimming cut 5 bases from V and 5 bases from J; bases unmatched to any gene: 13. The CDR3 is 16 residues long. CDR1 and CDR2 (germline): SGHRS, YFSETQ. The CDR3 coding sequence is TGCGCCAGCAGGGGAGGGGACAGGGAAATCGTTTATGGCTACACCTTC. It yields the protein CASRGGDREIVYGYTF.

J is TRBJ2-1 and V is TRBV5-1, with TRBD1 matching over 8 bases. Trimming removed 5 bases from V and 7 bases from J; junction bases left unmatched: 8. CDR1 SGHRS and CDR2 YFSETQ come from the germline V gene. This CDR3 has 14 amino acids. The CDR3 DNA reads TGCGCCAGCAGGAGGGACAGGTCTCAAAATGAGCAGTTCTTC. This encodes CASRRDRSQNEQFF.

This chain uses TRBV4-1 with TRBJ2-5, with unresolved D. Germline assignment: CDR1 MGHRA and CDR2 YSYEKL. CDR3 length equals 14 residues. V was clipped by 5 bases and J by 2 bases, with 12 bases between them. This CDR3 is CASSWSLRQETQYF. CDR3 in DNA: TGCGCCAGCAGCTGGAGTCTGAGACAAGAGACCCAGTACTTC.

CDR3 protein: CASKREGVNTEAFF. DNA for the CDR3: TGTGCCAGTAAGCGTGAGGGGGTGAACACTGAAGCTTTCTTT. The chain carries TRBV19 and TRBJ1-1; a possible D gene is TRBD1 (6 bases). Germline loops: CDR1 LNHDA, CDR2 SQIVND (reference sequence). The CDR3 is 14 amino acids. Deletions cut 7 bases from V and 0 bases from J, with 12 bases between.

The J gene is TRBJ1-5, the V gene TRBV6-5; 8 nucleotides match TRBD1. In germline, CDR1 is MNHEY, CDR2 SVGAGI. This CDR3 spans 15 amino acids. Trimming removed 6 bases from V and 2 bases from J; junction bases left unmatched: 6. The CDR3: CASSTGQGRNQPQHF. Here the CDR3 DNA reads TGTGCCAGCAGCACCGGACAGGGACGCAATCAGCCCCAGCATTTT.

Here the CDR3 reads CAWSGLGSTEAFF. The CDR3 nucleotides are TGTGCCTGGAGTGGATTGGGCAGCACTGAAGCTTTCTTT. The chain combines TRBV30 with TRBJ1-1; the D is unclear. The CDR3 is made up of 13 amino acids. Germline V gene sequence: CDR1 GTSNPN, CDR2 SVGIG (reference sequence). The V end lost 1 base, the J end lost 4 bases, and 10 bases lay between the germline ends. Based on the CDR3 plus reference TRBV30 and TRBJ1-1, the full variable domain is SQTIHQWPATLVQPVGSPLSLECTVEGTSNPNLYWYRQAAGRGLQLLFYSVGIGQISSEVPQNLSASRPQDRQFILSSKKLLLSDSGFYLCAWSGLGSTEAFFGQGTRLTVV.

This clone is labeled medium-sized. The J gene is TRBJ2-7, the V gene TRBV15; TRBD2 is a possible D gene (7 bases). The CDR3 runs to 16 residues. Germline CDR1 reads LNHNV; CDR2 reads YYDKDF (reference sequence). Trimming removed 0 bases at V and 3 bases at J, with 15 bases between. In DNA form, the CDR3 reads TGTGCCACCAGCAGAGAATACAGGGAGGGTGGCTACGAGCAGTACTTC. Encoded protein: CATSREYREGGYEQYF.

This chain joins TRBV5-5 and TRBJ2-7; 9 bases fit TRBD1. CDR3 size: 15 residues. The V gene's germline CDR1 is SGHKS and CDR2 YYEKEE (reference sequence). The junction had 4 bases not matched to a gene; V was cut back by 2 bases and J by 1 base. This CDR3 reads CASSFTGTGSYEQYF. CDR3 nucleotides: TGTGCCAGCAGCTTTACCGGGACAGGGTCCTACGAGCAGTACTTC. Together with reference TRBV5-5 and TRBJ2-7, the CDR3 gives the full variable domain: DAGVTQSPTHLIKTRGQQVTLRCSPISGHKSVSWYQQVLGQGPQFIFQYYEKEERGRGNFPDRFSARQFPNYSSELNVNALLLGDSALYLCASSFTGTGSYEQYFGPGTRLTVT.

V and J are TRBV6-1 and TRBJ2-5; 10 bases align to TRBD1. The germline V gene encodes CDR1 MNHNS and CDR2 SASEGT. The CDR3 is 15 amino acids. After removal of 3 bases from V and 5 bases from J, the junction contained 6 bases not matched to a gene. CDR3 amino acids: CASSDPGQGGETQYF. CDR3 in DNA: TGTGCCAGCAGTGACCCTGGACAGGGGGGGGAGACCCAGTACTTC.

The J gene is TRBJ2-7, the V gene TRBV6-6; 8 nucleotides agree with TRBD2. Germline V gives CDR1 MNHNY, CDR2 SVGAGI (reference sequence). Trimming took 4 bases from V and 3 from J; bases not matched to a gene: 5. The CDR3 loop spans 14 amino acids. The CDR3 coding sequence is TGTGCCAGCAGTTCCGGGACTAGGTACTACGAGCAGTACTTC. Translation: CASSSGTRYYEQYF.

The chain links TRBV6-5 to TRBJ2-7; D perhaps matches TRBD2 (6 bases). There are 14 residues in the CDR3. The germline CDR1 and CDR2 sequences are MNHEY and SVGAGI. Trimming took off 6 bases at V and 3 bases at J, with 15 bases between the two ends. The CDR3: CASRPGTGGYEQYF. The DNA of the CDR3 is TGTGCCAGCAGACCCGGGACTGGAGGCTACGAGCAGTACTTC.

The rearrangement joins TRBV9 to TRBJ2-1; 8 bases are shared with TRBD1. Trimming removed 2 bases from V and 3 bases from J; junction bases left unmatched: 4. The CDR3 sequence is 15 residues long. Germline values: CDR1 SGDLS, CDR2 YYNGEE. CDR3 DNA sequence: TGTGCCAGCAGCGTGGACAGGGATCTCTACAATGAGCAGTTCTTC. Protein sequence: CASSVDRDLYNEQFF.

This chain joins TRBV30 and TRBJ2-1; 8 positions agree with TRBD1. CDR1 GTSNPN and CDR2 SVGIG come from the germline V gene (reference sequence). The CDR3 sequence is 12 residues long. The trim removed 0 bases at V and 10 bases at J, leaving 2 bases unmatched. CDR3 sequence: CAWSVSGGEQFF. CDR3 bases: TGTGCCTGGAGTGTCTCAGGGGGCGAGCAGTTCTTC. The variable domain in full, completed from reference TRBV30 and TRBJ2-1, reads SQTIHQWPATLVQPVGSPLSLECTVEGTSNPNLYWYRQAAGRGLQLLFYSVGIGQISSEVPQNLSASRPQDRQFILSSKKLLLSDSGFYLCAWSVSGGEQFFGPGTRLTVL.

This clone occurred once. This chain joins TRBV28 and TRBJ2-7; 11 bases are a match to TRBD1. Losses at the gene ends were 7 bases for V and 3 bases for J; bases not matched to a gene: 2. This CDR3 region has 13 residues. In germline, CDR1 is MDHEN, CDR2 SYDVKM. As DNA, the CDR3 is TGTGCCAGCACGGACAGGGGGCACTACGAGCAGTACTTC. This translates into CASTDRGHYEQYF. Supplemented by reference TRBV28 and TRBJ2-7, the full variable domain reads DVKVTQSSRYLVKRTGEKVFLECVQDMDHENMFWYRQDPGLGLRLIYFSYDVKMKEKGDIPEGYSVSREKKERFSLILESASTNQTSMYLCASTDRGHYEQYFGPGTRLTVT.